Below, one T cell receptor beta chain is given with its context. It has no known antigen specificity. Qualities for individual bases were not recorded, and no much larger clone is one base off. This sample is drawn from a study of blood T cell repertoires in COVID-19 (dated by TCRdb to 2020 to 2021). Notes on the research overall: Samples from collaborators originated in the United States, Italy and Spain and spanned both the acute and convalescent phases of COVID-19. The material from the prospective study consisted of cDNA or gDNA derived from T cells, B-cell-depleted T cells, or PBMCs. Subjects who had been exposed to COVID-19, were actively infected with it, or had recovered from it provided the deeply sampled blood TCRbeta repertoires that made up the dataset. The repertoires were released in a freely available public database meant as a resource for research on the immune response to SARS-CoV-2. The samples were drawn from two sources: the first 160 participants of the ongoing ImmuneRACE study, and 1,000 to 1,500 subjects contributed by 6 global collaborators. The sample metadata nearly always contained a de-identified subject ID, COVID-19 status, age in years and sex. Where available, HLA class I and class II types were taken from metadata supplied by the sample provider and were not determined by assay-based typing. General findings and caveats noted by the study authors: The amount of clinical and demographic metadata varied by source and participant and was provided uncurated.

TCRbeta CDR3 regions were amplified from genomic DNA using the immunoSEQ Assay, a bias-controlled multiplex PCR. Per the original workflow: The number of nucleated cells in each sample was estimated from the amplification of reference gene primers within the assay. To quantify the absolute abundance of each unique TCRbeta CDR3 rearrangement, sequence reads were collapsed and filtered. For each sample, productive Simpson clonality was calculated as the square root of Simpson's diversity index over productive rearrangements. TCRdb took over this immuneACCESS table, retaining in-frame rearrangements with V and J assigned. Such tables are incomplete; in checked studies, under half of the missing clones stem from an unresolved V gene, and the remainder is unexplained. V, J and clone size are taken as reported in that table, and D and trimming were inferred from the DNA itself. This sample gives tens of thousands of clones in total; approximately 86% of them show up just once. Roughly 4% of the sample is held by the ten biggest clonotypes.

The collaborating institutions used their own protocols to collect whole blood in K2EDTA tubes. For TCRbeta analysis, collaborator samples were shipped as frozen whole blood, as isolated PBMCs, or as DNA extracted from either sample type. For CDR1 and CDR2, the germline V gene (reference sequence) lists LNHDA and SQIVND. The junction carries 16 bases between V and J, which are trimmed by 4 bases and 4 bases respectively. The CDR3 goes from the cysteine to the phenylalanine over 15 residues. The read is trimmed to its CDR3 DNA, 45 bases read in frame from base 1. The source material was peripheral blood. The clonotype originates from a man between 50 and 59 years old with acute or convalescent COVID-19. The rearrangement combines TRBV19 with TRBJ1-2; confidence is insufficient to name the D gene. The DNA is TGTGCCAGTAGTACCAGACGTGAAACTATCTATGGCTACACCTTC. Translated, it gives CASSTRRETIYGYTF.